Below are 11 T cell receptor beta chains sequenced from a single sample in a study of blood T cell repertoires in COVID-19. The method was immunoSEQ multiplex PCR; TCRdb's version includes in-frame clones alone and lacks a portion of them. Counted here are under 25,000 clones, 80% to 85% occurring once; the ten biggest clones make up roughly three fifths. The sample comprised peripheral blood. Receptors were obtained from a woman of 80 years or more with acute or convalescent COVID-19.

This sequence joins TRBV5-1 and TRBJ2-2; possible D gene TRBD1, 6 bases. The CDR3 contains 14 residues. The ends were cut back, 3 bases at V and 6 bases at J, with 12 bases in the middle. Per germline, CDR1 SGHRS and CDR2 YFSETQ. The CDR3 region has the DNA TGCGCCAGCAGCTACAGGGATTCAGCCGGGGAGCTGTTTTTT. Its protein product is CASSYRDSAGELFF.

This chain uses TRBV29-1 with TRBJ2-5; 8 bases line up with TRBD1. Per the germline V gene, CDR1 is SQVTM and CDR2 is ANQGSEA. With V trimmed by 4 bases and J by 3 bases, 7 bases remained unmatched. The CDR3 is 14 residues long. The CDR3 loop reads CSVGSGGREETQYF. The CDR3 nucleotides are TGCAGCGTTGGATCAGGGGGCAGGGAAGAGACCCAGTACTTC. The whole variable domain, filled in from reference TRBV29-1 and TRBJ2-5, reads SAVISQKPSRDICQRGTSLTIQCQVDSQVTMMFWYRQQPGQSLTLIATANQGSEATYESGFVIDKFPISRPNLTFSTLTVSNMSPEDSSIYLCSVGSGGREETQYFGPGTRLLVL.

This clone has a handful of counts. The chain carries TRBV18 and TRBJ1-2, with D perhaps matching TRBD1 (5 bases). The V end lost 4 bases, the J end lost 4 bases, and 13 bases lay between the germline ends. Germline CDR1 is KGHSH and CDR2 is LQKENI. This CDR3 has 14 residues. The CDR3 DNA follows: TGTGCCAGCTCACGAGGGGAGGAGGTCTATGGCTACACCTTC. Amino acids: CASSRGEEVYGYTF. Variable domain in full (rest from reference TRBV18 and TRBJ1-2): NAGVMQNPRHLVRRRGQEARLRCSPMKGHSHVYWYRQLPEEGLKFMVYLQKENIIDESGMPKERFSAEFPKEGPSILRIQQVVRGDSAAYFCASSRGEEVYGYTFGSGTRLTVV.

This chain joins TRBV7-2 and TRBJ2-7; 12 nucleotides align to TRBD2. The CDR3 totals 15 residues. V dropped 1 base and J dropped 6; count of bases not matched to a gene: 4. The germline CDR1 and CDR2 sequences are SGHTA and FQGNSA. The CDR3 DNA reads as TGTGCCAGCAGCTTAGTGGCTAGCGGGAGGGCCGAGCAGTACTTC. It specifies CASSLVASGRAEQYF.

This clone has more than one count but fewer than ten. This chain connects TRBV7-9 to TRBJ1-1; 8 nucleotides agree with TRBD1. The J segment lost 1 base and the V segment lost 4 bases, leaving 8 bases of the junction unmatched. The CDR3 totals 16 residues. Germline CDR1 SEHNR, CDR2 FQNEAQ (reference sequence). The CDR3 region is CASSSFDRGGNTEAFF. The CDR3 DNA reads TGTGCCAGCAGCTCTTTCGACAGGGGTGGGAACACTGAAGCTTTCTTT.

The rearrangement uses TRBV5-4 and TRBJ2-3, with 8 bases identical to TRBD2. The germline V gene has CDR1 SGHNT and CDR2 YYREEE (reference sequence). CDR3 length: 14 residues. Unmatched junction bases numbered 4, after V lost 4 bases and J lost 3 bases. In nucleotides, the CDR3 is TGTGCCAGCAGCCCGCCGGGGGGGACAGATACGCAGTATTTT. Its translation is CASSPPGGTDTQYF.

This sequence joins TRBV6-5 and TRBJ2-3, with D unresolved. Between the trimmed V and J ends, which lost 1 base and 5 bases, there was a span of 7 bases. Germline V gives CDR1 MNHEY, CDR2 SVGAGI. The CDR3 runs to 13 residues. In DNA form, the CDR3 reads TGTGCCAGCAGTTACTACAGTCAAGATACGCAGTATTTT. This translates into CASSYYSQDTQYF.

CDR3 DNA: TGTGCCATCAGGCCGGACGGGGGTAATGAAAAACTGTTTTTT. Translating gives CAIRPDGGNEKLFF. This sequence joins TRBV10-3 and TRBJ1-4, with D possibly TRBD1 on 5 matching bases. The V end lost 6 bases, the J end lost 4 bases, and 12 bases lay between the germline ends. Germline V gene sequence: CDR1 ENHRY, CDR2 SYGVKD. This CDR3 is built from 14 residues.

The rearrangement uses TRBV29-1 and TRBJ1-1, with D uncertain. Trimming took 4 bases from V and 3 from J, leaving 9 bases between them. The germline gives CDR1 SQVTM, CDR2 ANQGSEA. CDR3 size: 12 residues. Here the CDR3 reads CSVGGDYTEAFF. CDR3 bases: TGCAGCGTTGGTGGAGACTACACTGAAGCTTTCTTT.

The rearrangement uses TRBV7-9 and TRBJ2-1; possibly TRBD1 for D (6 bases). The CDR3 consists of 16 residues. Germline lookup yields CDR1 SEHNR and CDR2 FQNEAQ (reference sequence). V lost 1 base to trimming and J lost 7 bases, with 17 bases between them. The CDR3 region is CASSLVTGLGANEQFF. CDR3 in DNA: TGTGCCAGCAGCTTAGTTACAGGGTTAGGGGCAAATGAGCAGTTCTTC.

The chain employs TRBV5-1 and TRBJ1-3; D is possibly TRBD1 (5 bases). The CDR3 contains 15 residues. The germline V gene has CDR1 SGHRS and CDR2 YFSETQ. The V and J ends lost 2 bases and 0 bases respectively, with 9 bases between them. The CDR3, as DNA: TGCGCCAGCAGCTTTCAGGGTCCCTCTGGAAACACCATATATTTT. Translating gives CASSFQGPSGNTIYF.